What follows is one T cell receptor beta chain and its context. This entry is derived from a study of T cell changes during pregnancy in multiple sclerosis. Libraries were prepared by immunoSEQ multiplex PCR; TCRdb keeps only in-frame clonotypes and omits some of them. The table includes tens of thousands of clones, roughly nine tenths detected once. Trimming pared 0 bases from V and 3 bases from J, leaving 12 bases between. CDR1 is SGDLS, CDR2 YYNGEE, per germline. The CDR3 spans 15 residues. The sequence was collected from a female donor in good health, enrolled as a control in a pregnancy study. J is TRBJ1-2 and V is TRBV9, with D maybe TRBD1 (5 bases). Here the sequenced sample was peripheral blood, taken in the third trimester of pregnancy. CDR3 in amino acids: CASSVGPGRHYGYTF. In DNA form, the CDR3 reads TGTGCCAGCAGCGTAGGGCCAGGGCGGCACTATGGCTACACCTTC. Based on the CDR3 plus reference TRBV9 and TRBJ1-2, the full variable domain is DSGVTQTPKHLITATGQRVTLRCSPRSGDLSVYWYQQSLDQGLQFLIQYYNGEERAKGNILERFSAQQFPDLHSELNLSSLELGDSALYFCASSVGPGRHYGYTFGSGTRLTVV.